This T cell receptor (beta chain) appears in the sequencing data of a study of cytomegalovirus exposure and HLA in healthy donors. Broader study findings: Researchers catalogued roughly 150 TCR beta chains as cytomegalovirus-associated. A later analysis showed that HLA-associated TCR beta chains had undergone more clonal expansion than equally common others. HLA alleles showed associations with 16,951 TCR beta sequences in a later analysis, at a 0.05 false discovery rate.

The table lists this clone with a count of one. What it recognizes is unknown. The PCR ran on 60 Vbeta and 13 Jbeta primers. The assay was immunoSEQ multiplex PCR, and TCRdb's table has in-frame clones only and misses some. The data show tens of thousands of clones, just under 80% seen once. V was trimmed by 0 bases and J by 4 bases, leaving 8 bases between them. This CDR3 comprises 14 residues. Germline CDR1 and CDR2: SGHNT and YYREEE (reference sequence). The sequence was collected from a woman between 35 and 50 years old in good health and CMV-seronegative. The V gene is TRBV5-4, the J gene TRBJ2-1; tentatively, D is TRBD2 (6 bases). The sample taken for sequencing was PBMCs. For the CDR3, the DNA is TGTGCCAGCAGCTTGGGCGGGATTTACAATGAGCAGTTCTTC. It translates to CASSLGGIYNEQFF.